This T cell receptor beta chain was sequenced in a study of glioma-infiltrating T cells. Study-level points and caveats: Tissue-blood divergence was below expectation in non-neoplastic patients, above in gliomas. Only very few CDR3 sequences appeared in both tissue and blood.

The iRepertoire nested amplicon-rescue multiplex PCR amplified TCR alpha and beta CDR3s from RNA. For one-step reverse transcription and amplification, 100-400 ng of tissue mRNA or PBMC total RNA was used. TCRdb redid the calling of the multiplex PCR reads with MiXCR, one entry per CDR3 protein. The table lists approximately 100,000 distinct CDR3 sequences, roughly 30% of them singletons. This CDR3 has 13 amino acids. V was clipped by 4 bases and J by 3 bases, with 7 bases between them. The sample holds many counts of this clonotype. The antigen is not known. The sequenced sample was glioma tissue, nonneoplastic brain tissue, or PBMCs (not recorded which). The receptor comes from a human donor with low-grade glioma or glioblastoma, undergoing nonglioma brain surgery, or in good health (not recorded which). This chain links TRBV12-3 or TRBV12-4 with TRBJ1-5, with unresolved D. The CDR3 DNA reads TGTGCCAGCAGTTCCCCCCACAATCAGCCCCAGCATTTT. It is translated as CASSSPHNQPQHF.